Reported below is one T cell receptor beta chain. Time point here: blood 4 weeks post-SBRT, at nephrectomy. Treatment in this sample: 15 Gy SBRT to primary tumor, nephrectomy 4 weeks later. After SBRT, blood was collected at 2 and 4 weeks, plus baseline. The source of the sample is a study of radiation and T cells in renal cell carcinoma. Profiled with immunoSEQ multiplex PCR; TCRdb holds only in-frame clones, not every one. Of about 83,000 clones in the sample, roughly 83% were seen once. The V and J ends lost 3 bases and 5 bases, in that order; junction bases with no gene match: 7. Germline assignment: CDR1 KGHSH and CDR2 LQKENI. CDR3 length: 15 amino acids.

The source material was blood, sampled from a patient whose treatment included radiotherapy and nephrectomy. The TCR was taken from a woman in her fifties or sixties with renal cell carcinoma. The chain joins TRBV18 to TRBJ1-1, with 9 bases matching TRBD1. This chain's CDR3 is CASSPDGTGRTEAFF. DNA of the CDR3: TGTGCCAGCTCACCTGATGGGACAGGGAGGACTGAAGCTTTCTTT.